The rows below give T cell receptor beta chains drawn from one sample of a study of blood T cell repertoires in COVID-19. Generated by immunoSEQ multiplex PCR, the TCRdb table keeps only in-frame clones and is missing some. The sample has 200,000 or so clones, 88% seen once. Source material: peripheral blood. The receptors were sampled from a woman aged 55 to 70 with acute or convalescent COVID-19. Both conserved end residues are part of each CDR3. A D gene is named only where the DNA matches it firmly. Clone size is given for some rows only: seen once, a few or many times, or a class if the clone is expanded.

abundance: NA
j_gene: TRBJ2-3
d_gene: NA
v_gene: TRBV7-9
CDR3aa: CASSLGGTGPSTDTQYF
CDR3nt: TGTGCCAGCAGCTTAGGAGGAACAGGGCCTAGCACAGATACGCAGTATTTT

abundance: once
j_gene: TRBJ1-2
d_gene: NA
v_gene: TRBV18
CDR3aa: CASSPQGEGYGYTF
CDR3nt: TGTGCCAGCTCACCACAGGGAGAAGGCTATGGCTACACCTTC

abundance: NA
j_gene: TRBJ1-1
d_gene: NA
v_gene: TRBV5-1
CDR3aa: CASSRRGDTEAFF
CDR3nt: TGCGCCAGCAGCCGGAGGGGTGACACTGAAGCTTTCTTT

abundance: NA
j_gene: TRBJ1-2
d_gene: TRBD1
v_gene: TRBV5-6
CDR3aa: CASSSGQVIYNYGYTF
CDR3nt: TGTGCCAGCAGCTCCGGACAGGTGATTTATAACTATGGCTACACCTTC

abundance: NA
j_gene: TRBJ2-5
d_gene: TRBD1
v_gene: TRBV19
CDR3aa: CASSIQGAGETQYF
CDR3nt: TGTGCCAGTAGTATACAGGGGGCTGGAGAGACCCAGTACTTC

abundance: NA
j_gene: TRBJ2-1
d_gene: NA
v_gene: TRBV4-1
CDR3aa: CASSQDSSYRSYNEQFF
CDR3nt: TGCGCCAGCAGCCAAGATTCTAGTTATAGGTCCTACAATGAGCAGTTCTTC

abundance: NA
j_gene: TRBJ2-7
d_gene: TRBD2
v_gene: TRBV2
CDR3aa: CASTSRLAVTPSYEQYF
CDR3nt: TGTGCCAGCACTTCCCGACTAGCGGTTACCCCATCCTACGAGCAGTACTTC

abundance: NA
j_gene: TRBJ2-7
d_gene: NA
v_gene: TRBV10-3
CDR3aa: CAISEGTPYEQYF
CDR3nt: TGTGCCATCAGTGAGGGGACTCCCTACGAGCAGTACTTC

abundance: NA
j_gene: TRBJ1-1
d_gene: NA
v_gene: TRBV19
CDR3aa: CATYRNTEAFF
CDR3nt: TGTGCCACGTACAGAAACACTGAAGCTTTCTTT

abundance: NA
j_gene: TRBJ1-2
d_gene: TRBD1
v_gene: TRBV27
CDR3aa: CASSPDRATYGYTF
CDR3nt: TGTGCCAGCAGTCCCGACAGGGCTACCTATGGCTACACCTTC

abundance: NA
j_gene: TRBJ1-6
d_gene: TRBD1
v_gene: TRBV28
CDR3aa: CASMGRGRGPSPLHF
CDR3nt: TGTGCCAGCATGGGTAGGGGCAGGGGGCCTTCACCCCTCCACTTT

abundance: NA
j_gene: TRBJ1-2
d_gene: NA
v_gene: TRBV11-3
CDR3aa: CASSLVQFNYGYTF
CDR3nt: TGTGCCAGCAGCTTAGTACAGTTTAACTATGGCTACACCTTC

abundance: NA
j_gene: TRBJ2-7
d_gene: NA
v_gene: TRBV7-2
CDR3aa: CASSPAPGTYEQYF
CDR3nt: TGTGCCAGCAGCCCTGCTCCAGGTACCTACGAGCAGTACTTC

abundance: NA
j_gene: TRBJ2-1
d_gene: TRBD2
v_gene: TRBV7-2
CDR3aa: CASSQTSGMYNEQFF
CDR3nt: TGTGCCAGCAGCCAAACTAGCGGGATGTACAATGAGCAGTTCTTC

abundance: NA
j_gene: TRBJ1-6
d_gene: NA
v_gene: TRBV30
CDR3aa: CAWSPGRATYNSPLHF
CDR3nt: TGTGCCTGGAGTCCGGGCAGGGCGACCTATAATTCACCCCTCCACTTT

abundance: NA
j_gene: TRBJ2-7
d_gene: TRBD2
v_gene: TRBV5-1
CDR3aa: CASSALSGRAYEQYF
CDR3nt: TGCGCCAGCAGCGCGTTAAGCGGGAGGGCCTACGAGCAGTACTTC

abundance: NA
j_gene: TRBJ1-1
d_gene: NA
v_gene: TRBV5-1
CDR3aa: CASSFDPGRDTEAFF
CDR3nt: TGCGCCAGCAGCTTCGATCCAGGGAGGGACACTGAAGCTTTCTTT

abundance: NA
j_gene: TRBJ1-1
d_gene: TRBD1
v_gene: TRBV6-2/TRBV6-3
CDR3aa: CASSQQQGAVTEAFF
CDR3nt: TGTGCCAGCAGTCAACAACAGGGGGCTGTCACTGAAGCTTTCTTT

abundance: NA
j_gene: TRBJ2-7
d_gene: NA
v_gene: TRBV18
CDR3aa: CASSPGDMGEQYF
CDR3nt: TGTGCCAGCTCACCGGGGGACATGGGGGAGCAGTACTTC

abundance: NA
j_gene: TRBJ1-2
d_gene: TRBD1
v_gene: TRBV2
CDR3aa: CASRDSRGPGPYTF
CDR3nt: TGTGCCAGCAGGGATAGCAGGGGGCCGGGGCCCTACACCTTC

abundance: NA
j_gene: TRBJ2-3
d_gene: NA
v_gene: TRBV28
CDR3aa: CAWGGPADTQYF
CDR3nt: TGTGCGTGGGGGGGGCCCGCAGATACGCAGTATTTT

abundance: NA
j_gene: TRBJ2-7
d_gene: NA
v_gene: TRBV10-3
CDR3aa: CAISGGTEQYF
CDR3nt: TGTGCCATCAGTGGCGGGACGGAGCAGTACTTC

abundance: NA
j_gene: TRBJ2-7
d_gene: NA
v_gene: TRBV7-9
CDR3aa: CASSFELAGTYEQYF
CDR3nt: TGTGCCAGCAGCTTTGAACTAGCAGGGACCTACGAGCAGTACTTC

abundance: NA
j_gene: TRBJ1-1
d_gene: NA
v_gene: TRBV11-2
CDR3aa: CASSHRGGLNSNTEAFF
CDR3nt: TGTGCCAGCAGCCACCGGGGGGGACTAAATAGCAACACTGAAGCTTTCTTT

abundance: NA
j_gene: TRBJ1-3
d_gene: NA
v_gene: TRBV7-8
CDR3aa: CASSLVTADSGNTIYF
CDR3nt: TGTGCCAGCAGCTTAGTAACTGCCGACTCTGGAAACACCATATATTTT

abundance: NA
j_gene: TRBJ1-1
d_gene: TRBD1
v_gene: TRBV27
CDR3aa: CASRWRGRGEAFF
CDR3nt: TGTGCCAGCAGATGGAGGGGGCGCGGTGAAGCTTTCTTT

abundance: NA
j_gene: TRBJ2-2
d_gene: NA
v_gene: TRBV19
CDR3aa: CASSTGPRGGAGELFF
CDR3nt: TGTGCCAGTAGTACCGGGCCTCGTGGAGGGGCCGGGGAGCTGTTTTTT

abundance: NA
j_gene: TRBJ1-5
d_gene: NA
v_gene: TRBV6-5
CDR3aa: CASSLPTRSNQPQHF
CDR3nt: TGTGCCAGCTCTCTTCCCACTCGGAGCAATCAGCCCCAGCATTTT